The rows below give T cell receptor beta chains drawn from one sample of a study of T cell responses to AZD1222 COVID-19 vaccine. Libraries were prepared by immunoSEQ multiplex PCR; TCRdb keeps only in-frame clonotypes and omits some of them. This table has about 42,000 clones, 70% to 90% appearing once. The sequencing here drew on peripheral blood, taken 28 days after the second AZD1222 dose. These receptors originate from an adult who received the AZD1222 COVID-19 vaccine. CDR3s include the opening cysteine and the closing phenylalanine or tryptophan. The D gene is left open where the match is weak. Part of the rows lack a size; the others show once, few, many or a class for expanded clones.

TRBV5-3	TRBJ1-1	TRBD1	-	CARGNRGRDTEAFF	TGTGCCAGAGGTAACAGGGGCCGGGACACTGAAGCTTTCTTT
TRBV4-2	TRBJ1-3	-	-	CASSQGAGQATGNTIYF	TGTGCCAGCAGCCAGGGGGCAGGGCAGGCTACAGGAAACACCATATATTTT
TRBV4-2	TRBJ2-7	TRBD1	-	CASSPIGQGAYEQYF	TGTGCCAGCAGCCCCATTGGACAGGGGGCCTACGAGCAGTACTTC
TRBV6-5	TRBJ2-1	TRBD2	once	CASRTSGIGEQFF	TGTGCCAGCAGAACAAGCGGGATAGGTGAGCAGTTCTTC
TRBV12-1	TRBJ1-5	-	few	CASSPTGSKDPPEPQHF	TGTGCCAGCAGCCCAACCGGGAGCAAAGACCCCCCGGAGCCCCAGCATTTT
TRBV3-1/TRBV3-2	TRBJ1-2	-	few	CASSPDQTGTNYGYTF	TGTGCCAGCAGCCCGGACCAGACAGGTACTAACTATGGCTACACCTTC
TRBV5-1	TRBJ1-1	-	-	CASSLGGQWEGNTEAFF	TGCGCCAGCAGCTTGGGTGGACAGTGGGAGGGGAACACTGAAGCTTTCTTT
TRBV9	TRBJ1-2	-	-	CASSPPRGDYGYTF	TGTGCCAGCAGCCCACCAAGGGGGGACTATGGCTACACCTTC
TRBV29-1	TRBJ2-5	TRBD2	-	CSVSGTSGGYIQETQYF	TGCAGCGTCTCCGGGACTAGCGGGGGGTATATCCAAGAGACCCAGTACTTC
TRBV11-3	TRBJ1-6	-	-	CASSLTRARTYNSPLHF	TGTGCCAGCAGCCTGACTCGGGCCCGCACCTATAATTCACCCCTCCACTTT
TRBV7-9	TRBJ1-2	TRBD1	few	CASSTSGTGDDYGYTF	TGTGCCAGCAGCACCAGCGGGACAGGGGATGACTATGGCTACACCTTC
TRBV5-4	TRBJ1-5	TRBD1	-	CASSLGGTGHQPQHF	TGTGCCAGCAGCTTGGGGGGGACAGGGCATCAGCCCCAGCATTTT
TRBV7-9	TRBJ2-2	TRBD2	-	CASRAIAGEDTGELFF	TGTGCCAGCAGGGCAATTGCGGGGGAGGATACCGGGGAGCTGTTTTTT
TRBV29-1	TRBJ1-4	TRBD1	-	CSVVTGGNEKLFF	TGCAGCGTTGTGACAGGGGGTAATGAAAAACTGTTTTTT
TRBV10-3	TRBJ2-2	TRBD2	-	CAISARSGRDNTGELFF	TGTGCCATCAGTGCCCGTAGCGGGAGGGATAACACCGGGGAGCTGTTTTTT
TRBV3-1/TRBV3-2	TRBJ2-1	-	-	CASSHGRLNEQFF	TGTGCCAGCAGCCACGGACGCTTGAATGAGCAGTTCTTC
TRBV5-1	TRBJ1-1	-	-	CASRRNTEAFF	TGCGCCAGCCGGAGGAACACTGAAGCTTTCTTT
TRBV6-5	TRBJ1-3	-	once	CASSFRQGNTIYF	TGTGCCAGCAGTTTCAGACAGGGAAACACCATATATTTT
TRBV24-1	TRBJ2-1	TRBD1	-	CATREGAGGYNEQFF	TGTGCCACCAGAGAGGGGGCAGGTGGGTACAATGAGCAGTTCTTC
TRBV10-3	TRBJ1-1	-	-	CAISEWGGTEAFF	TGTGCCATCAGTGAGTGGGGGGGGACTGAAGCTTTCTTT
TRBV2	TRBJ2-7	-	-	CASSERRTEYEQYF	TGTGCCAGCAGTGAACGTCGGACAGAATACGAGCAGTACTTC
TRBV19	TRBJ1-2	-	few	CASSIEGFGYTF	TGTGCCAGTAGTATAGAGGGCTTTGGCTACACCTTC
TRBV6-6	TRBJ1-1	-	few	CASSYGGVGVNTEAFF	TGTGCCAGCAGTTACGGCGGGGTAGGAGTGAACACTGAAGCTTTCTTT
TRBV29-1	TRBJ1-2	-	-	CSVAGSMADINGYTF	TGCAGCGTTGCGGGAAGTATGGCGGACATAAATGGCTACACCTTC
TRBV29-1	TRBJ1-4	-	few	CSVWDGNEKLFF	TGCAGCGTTTGGGACGGTAATGAAAAACTGTTTTTT
TRBV7-8	TRBJ2-5	-	-	CASSIDSYQETQYF	TGTGCCAGCAGCATTGACAGCTACCAAGAGACCCAGTACTTC
TRBV5-1	TRBJ2-5	TRBD2	-	CASSPRLAYQETQYF	TGCGCCAGCAGCCCTCGACTAGCGTATCAAGAGACCCAGTACTTC
TRBV7-2	TRBJ1-3	TRBD1	-	CASSLGGTGGGGNTIYF	TGTGCCAGCAGCTTAGGGGGGACAGGGGGCGGTGGAAACACCATATATTTT
TRBV4-2	TRBJ2-7	-	once	CASSQRTATVYEQYF	TGTGCCAGCAGCCAGCGGACAGCGACAGTCTACGAGCAGTACTTC
TRBV5-5	TRBJ2-7	-	-	CASSLFSVTSSYEQYF	TGTGCCAGCAGCTTGTTTTCAGTTACTAGCTCCTACGAGCAGTACTTC
TRBV6-5	TRBJ2-7	-	-	CASSSGTAEGDEQYF	TGTGCCAGCAGTTCCGGGACCGCCGAAGGAGACGAGCAGTACTTC
TRBV6-2/TRBV6-3	TRBJ2-5	TRBD2	-	CASSYPRRLAAAEEEETQYF	TGTGCCAGCAGTTACCCCCGAAGACTAGCCGCCGCGGAGGAAGAAGAGACCCAGTACTTC
TRBV27	TRBJ1-5	TRBD1	few	CASSLSGTGSQPQHF	TGTGCCAGCAGTCTATCCGGGACAGGGTCCCAGCCCCAGCATTTT
TRBV19	TRBJ2-2	-	-	CASSIPAGELFF	TGTGCCAGTTCTATACCAGCCGGGGAGCTGTTTTTT
TRBV7-2	TRBJ1-4	-	-	CASSLWQGSTNEKLFF	TGTGCCAGCAGCTTATGGCAGGGATCGACTAATGAAAAACTGTTTTTT
TRBV18	TRBJ1-1	-	-	CASSPAFEGTEAFF	TGTGCCAGCTCACCTGCTTTCGAGGGCACTGAAGCTTTCTTT
TRBV5-1	TRBJ2-7	-	-	CASSLVGFEQYF	TGCGCCAGCAGCTTGGTGGGTTTCGAGCAGTACTTC
TRBV3-1/TRBV3-2	TRBJ1-2	TRBD1	-	CASSSTPGQGFYGYTF	TGTGCCAGCAGCTCAACCCCGGGACAGGGCTTCTATGGCTACACCTTC
TRBV12-3/TRBV12-4	TRBJ2-7	-	-	CASSSPAPGQYF	TGTGCCAGCAGTAGTCCGGCGCCTGGGCAGTACTTC
TRBV11-2	TRBJ2-5	-	-	CASSSTATQETQYF	TGTGCCAGCAGCTCGACGGCGACTCAAGAGACCCAGTACTTC
TRBV15	TRBJ2-2	-	few	CATSIITGIGELFF	TGTGCCACCAGCATTATAACAGGGATCGGGGAGCTGTTTTTT
TRBV2	TRBJ2-5	-	-	CASRGEETQYF	TGTGCCAGCAGGGGCGAAGAGACCCAGTACTTC
TRBV6-1	TRBJ1-1	-	-	CASSDQGSTEAFF	TGTGCCAGCAGTGACCAAGGGAGCACTGAAGCTTTCTTT
TRBV14	TRBJ2-2	-	-	CASSREVGNTGELFF	TGTGCCAGCAGCCGCGAGGTGGGGAACACCGGGGAGCTGTTTTTT
TRBV30	TRBJ1-2	-	-	CAWSVPPGGLGGYTF	TGTGCCTGGAGTGTACCCCCGGGAGGGCTGGGTGGCTACACCTTC
TRBV6-2/TRBV6-3	TRBJ1-5	-	-	CASSSAGGSNQPQHF	TGTGCCAGCAGCTCGGCGGGGGGGTCCAATCAGCCCCAGCATTTT
TRBV6-4	TRBJ1-1	-	-	CASSEEGSTEAFF	TGTGCCAGCAGTGAAGAGGGGAGCACTGAAGCTTTCTTT
TRBV4-2	TRBJ1-1	-	once	CASSRGLGWDEAFF	TGTGCCAGCAGCCGGGGATTAGGGTGGGATGAAGCTTTCTTT
TRBV5-1	TRBJ2-2	-	-	CASSLEPGATGELFF	TGCGCCAGCAGCTTGGAACCGGGGGCCACCGGGGAGCTGTTTTTT
TRBV2	TRBJ2-2	TRBD2	-	CAGNSGRLSSMELFF	TGTGCCGGCAATAGCGGGAGGTTGTCTTCTATGGAGCTGTTTTTT
TRBV7-3	TRBJ2-2	-	-	CASSLTRGGGMNTGELFF	TGTGCCAGCAGCCTAACTCGCGGGGGCGGGATGAACACCGGGGAGCTGTTTTTT
TRBV7-2	TRBJ1-5	-	-	CASSLADRYQPQHF	TGTGCCAGCAGCTTAGCGGACAGATATCAGCCCCAGCATTTT